This T cell receptor beta chain was found in a study of cytomegalovirus exposure and HLA in healthy donors. Note on this clone: Its antigen is undetermined.

The CDR3 consists of 16 residues. V lost 2 bases to trimming and J lost 2 bases, with 15 bases between them. Germline loops: CDR1 SGHDN, CDR2 FVKESK. The method was immunoSEQ multiplex PCR; TCRdb's version includes in-frame clones alone and lacks a portion of them. The sample carries approximately 100,000 clones, roughly 92% recorded once. Study-wide points: Across donors, most TCRs were seen rarely, yet some public ones were widespread. There were 160 or so TCR beta chains listed as cytomegalovirus-associated. As was reported, the classifier diagnosed cytomegalovirus status with high specificity and sensitivity. A few chains linked to CMV were shown in vitro to be specific for CMV antigens.

The chain couples TRBV14 to TRBJ2-5; possible D gene TRBD1, 6 bases. This receptor was identified in a young woman in good health and CMV-seropositive. Sequencing input: PBMCs. CDR3 nucleotides: TGTGCCAGCAGCCAATTCAGGGGTTTGGTGCAAGAGACCCAGTACTTC. Amino acids: CASSQFRGLVQETQYF.